The 15 T cell receptor beta chains below all came from one sample that was sequenced in a study of CXCR3-negative and CXCR3-positive naive CD8 T cells. Carrying UMI labels, the TRB cDNA libraries were prepared through 5' RACE. TCRdb processed the 5' RACE reads again and assigns one entry to each CDR3 protein, with no DNA. The sample has fewer than 55,000 distinct CDR3 sequences; the top ten hold 1.5%. Sequenced material: naive CXCR3- CD8+ T cells from blood. Subset indicated: CD45RO-CCR7+CD27+CD95- naive CD8+ T cells lacking CXCR3 (TNR3-). Receptors originate from a human donor in good health. Some clones in this sample may be carry-over from other donors' samples.

This clonotype is classed as medium-sized by frequency. The chain joins TRBV29-1 to TRBJ1-2. The CDR3 extends over 14 amino acids. CDR1 and CDR2 (germline): SQVTM, ANQGSEA. CDR3: CSVVQEGVDYGYTF. Drawing the rest from reference TRBV29-1 and TRBJ1-2, the complete variable domain is SAVISQKPSRDICQRGTSLTIQCQVDSQVTMMFWYRQQPGQSLTLIATANQGSEATYESGFVIDKFPISRPNLTFSTLTVSNMSPEDSSIYLCSVVQEGVDYGYTFGSGTRLTVV.

CDR3 amino acids: CASSPGDAYEQYF. V usage is TRBV7-6 and J usage is TRBJ2-7; TCRdb names TRBD1, which stays unverified in the absence of DNA. The germline V gene has CDR1 SGHVS and CDR2 FNYEAQ. The CDR3 runs 13 residues.

The chain carries TRBV7-7 and TRBJ2-5. The CDR3 is 14 residues long. Per the germline V gene, CDR1 is SSHAT and CDR2 is FNYEAQ (reference sequence). CDR3 in amino acids: CASSIGPYQETQYF.

This chain joins TRBV29-1 and TRBJ2-2. This CDR3 is built from 14 residues. In germline, CDR1 is SQVTM, CDR2 ANQGSEA. CDR3 protein: CSVEESVLAGELFF.

The rearrangement links TRBV6-5 to TRBJ2-1; TCRdb selects TRBD2, and the lack of DNA leaves this call unchecked. Germline lookup yields CDR1 MNHEY and CDR2 SVGAGI. This CDR3 contains 13 residues. The CDR3 loop is CASSRAGVNEQFF.

V gene TRBV29-1 combines with J gene TRBJ2-1; TCRdb's D gene call, TRBD1, goes unchecked for lack of DNA. Germline V gene lookup returns CDR1 SQVTM and CDR2 ANQGSEA. The CDR3 covers 13 residues. This CDR3 is CSVKTGNYNEQFF.

The chain combines TRBV7-9 with TRBJ2-7; TCRdb proposes TRBD1, but this gene call is untestable without DNA. The CDR3 length is 14 residues. CDR1 SEHNR and CDR2 FQNEAQ come from the germline V gene (reference sequence). This CDR3 reads CASSLAGDPYEQYF.

V is TRBV7-9 and J is TRBJ1-1. Looked up from germline, CDR1 is SEHNR and CDR2 is FQNEAQ (reference sequence). The CDR3 contains 12 residues. CDR3 loop: CATLGMNTEAFF.

The chain has TRBV28 and TRBJ2-3. Looked up from germline, CDR1 is MDHEN and CDR2 is SYDVKM. The CDR3 length is 15 residues. CDR3 protein: CASSLTDIYTDTQYF.

The chain carries TRBV6-6 and TRBJ2-7. The CDR3 contains 12 residues. Per the germline V gene, CDR1 is MNHNY and CDR2 is SVGAGI (reference sequence). The CDR3 reads CASSYSIDEQYF.

The chain joins TRBV29-1 to TRBJ1-1. Germline values: CDR1 SQVTM, CDR2 ANQGSEA. The CDR3 runs 12 residues. The chain's CDR3 is CSVDDLQGIAFF.

This chain uses TRBV27 with TRBJ2-7; TCRdb indicates TRBD1, and absent DNA this call remains unverified. This CDR3 region has 15 residues. The germline V gene has CDR1 MNHEY and CDR2 SMNVEV (reference sequence). CDR3 in amino acids: CASSSQTGVGHEQYF.

This chain joins TRBV28 and TRBJ2-1. CDR3 size: 12 residues. Germline V lookup: CDR1 MDHEN, CDR2 SYDVKM. The CDR3 sequence: CASSLDGIEQFF.

The chain is built from TRBV15 and TRBJ1-4; TCRdb selects TRBD1, and the lack of DNA leaves this call unchecked. The CDR3 is 14 residues long. In germline, CDR1 is LNHNV, CDR2 YYDKDF (reference sequence). CDR3 residues: CATSSSRGAEKLFF.

The V gene is TRBV28, the J gene TRBJ2-5; TCRdb names TRBD2, which stays unverified in the absence of DNA. CDR1 is MDHEN, CDR2 SYDVKM, per germline. The CDR3 totals 16 residues. The CDR3: CASSSGLAGVIETQYF.